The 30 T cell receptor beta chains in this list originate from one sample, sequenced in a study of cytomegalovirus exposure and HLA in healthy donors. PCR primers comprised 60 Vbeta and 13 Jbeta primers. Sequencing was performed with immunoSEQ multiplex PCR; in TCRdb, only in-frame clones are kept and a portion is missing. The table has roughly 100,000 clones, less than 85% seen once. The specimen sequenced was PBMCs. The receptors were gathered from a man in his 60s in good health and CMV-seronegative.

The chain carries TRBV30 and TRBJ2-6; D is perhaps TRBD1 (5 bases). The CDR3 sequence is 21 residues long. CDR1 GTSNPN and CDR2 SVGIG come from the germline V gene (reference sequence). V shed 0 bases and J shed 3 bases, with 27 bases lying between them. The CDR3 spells CAWSVGIDRRAQSFGANVLTF. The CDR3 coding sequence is TGTGCCTGGAGTGTTGGGATAGACAGAAGGGCCCAGTCTTTTGGGGCCAACGTCCTGACTTTC.

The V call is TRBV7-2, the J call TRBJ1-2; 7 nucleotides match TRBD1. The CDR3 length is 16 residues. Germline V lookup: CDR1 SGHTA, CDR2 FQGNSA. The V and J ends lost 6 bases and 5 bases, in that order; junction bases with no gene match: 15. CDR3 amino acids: CASSPTRAAGGYGYTF. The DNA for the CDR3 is TGTGCCAGCAGTCCCACTAGGGCGGCAGGGGGTTATGGCTACACCTTC.

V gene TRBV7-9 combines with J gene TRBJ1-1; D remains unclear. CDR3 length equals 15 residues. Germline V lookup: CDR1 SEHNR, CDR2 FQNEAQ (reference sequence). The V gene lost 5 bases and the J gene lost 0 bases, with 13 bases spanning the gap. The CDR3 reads CASSARTGMNTEAFF. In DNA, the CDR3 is TGTGCCAGCAGCGCCAGGACGGGAATGAACACTGAAGCTTTCTTT.

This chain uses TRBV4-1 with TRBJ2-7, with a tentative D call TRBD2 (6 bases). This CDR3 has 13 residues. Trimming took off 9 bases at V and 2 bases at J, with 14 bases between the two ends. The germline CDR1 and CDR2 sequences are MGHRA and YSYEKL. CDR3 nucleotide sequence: TGCGCCAGTAGTCCCGGGAGAACCTACGAGCAGTACTTC. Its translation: CASSPGRTYEQYF.

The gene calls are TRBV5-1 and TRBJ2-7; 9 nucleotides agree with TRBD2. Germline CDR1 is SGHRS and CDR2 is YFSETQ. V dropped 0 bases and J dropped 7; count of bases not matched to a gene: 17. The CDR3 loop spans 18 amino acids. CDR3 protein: CASSLAYLAGPTSGEQYF. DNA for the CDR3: TGCGCCAGCAGCTTGGCCTATCTAGCGGGGCCCACCTCGGGAGAGCAGTACTTC.

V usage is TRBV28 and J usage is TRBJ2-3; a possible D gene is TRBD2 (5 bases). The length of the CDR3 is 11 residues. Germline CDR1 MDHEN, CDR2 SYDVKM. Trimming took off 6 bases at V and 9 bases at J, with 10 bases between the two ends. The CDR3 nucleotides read TGTGCCAGCAGGCGTGAGGGCACGCAGTATTTT. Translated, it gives CASRREGTQYF.

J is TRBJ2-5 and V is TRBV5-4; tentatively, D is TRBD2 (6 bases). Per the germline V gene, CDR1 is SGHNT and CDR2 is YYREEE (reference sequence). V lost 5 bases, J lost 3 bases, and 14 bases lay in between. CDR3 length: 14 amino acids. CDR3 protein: CASRYRDSKETQYF. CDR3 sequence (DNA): TGTGCCAGCAGATACCGGGACTCTAAAGAGACCCAGTACTTC.

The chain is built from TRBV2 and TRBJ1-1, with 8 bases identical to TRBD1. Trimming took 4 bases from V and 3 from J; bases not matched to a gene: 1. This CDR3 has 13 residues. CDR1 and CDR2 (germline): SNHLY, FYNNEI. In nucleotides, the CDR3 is TGTGCCAGCAGTGGACAGGGGCACACTGAAGCTTTCTTT. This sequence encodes CASSGQGHTEAFF.

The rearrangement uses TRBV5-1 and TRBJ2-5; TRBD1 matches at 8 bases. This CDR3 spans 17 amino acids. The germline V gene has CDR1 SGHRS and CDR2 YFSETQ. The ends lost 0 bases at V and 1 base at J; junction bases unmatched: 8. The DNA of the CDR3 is TGCGCCAGCAGCTTGGGAGGGGGGACAGGAGGCCAAGAGACCCAGTACTTC. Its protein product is CASSLGGGTGGQETQYF. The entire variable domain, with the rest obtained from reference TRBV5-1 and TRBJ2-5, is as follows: KAGVTQTPRYLIKTRGQQVTLSCSPISGHRSVSWYQQTPGQGLQFLFEYFSETQRNKGNFPGRFSGRQFSNSRSEMNVSTLELGDSALYLCASSLGGGTGGQETQYFGPGTRLLVL.

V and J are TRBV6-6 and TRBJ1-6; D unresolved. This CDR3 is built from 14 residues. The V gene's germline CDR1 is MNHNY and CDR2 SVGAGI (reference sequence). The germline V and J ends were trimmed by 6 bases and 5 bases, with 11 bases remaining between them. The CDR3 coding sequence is TGTGCCAGCAGCCTTGGGCCCCATAATTCACCCCTCCACTTT. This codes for CASSLGPHNSPLHF.

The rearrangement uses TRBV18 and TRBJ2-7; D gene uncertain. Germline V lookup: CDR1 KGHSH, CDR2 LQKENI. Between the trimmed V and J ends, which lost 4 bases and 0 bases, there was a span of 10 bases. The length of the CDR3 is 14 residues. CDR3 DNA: TGTGCCAGCTCACAGCTCGCTAGCTCCTACGAGCAGTACTTC. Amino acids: CASSQLASSYEQYF.

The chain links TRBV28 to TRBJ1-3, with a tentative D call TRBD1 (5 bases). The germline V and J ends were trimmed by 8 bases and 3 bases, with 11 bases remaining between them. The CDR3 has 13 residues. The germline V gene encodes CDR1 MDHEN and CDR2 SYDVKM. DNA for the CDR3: TGTGCCAGCCAACGGGGGAATGGAAACACCATATATTTT. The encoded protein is CASQRGNGNTIYF.

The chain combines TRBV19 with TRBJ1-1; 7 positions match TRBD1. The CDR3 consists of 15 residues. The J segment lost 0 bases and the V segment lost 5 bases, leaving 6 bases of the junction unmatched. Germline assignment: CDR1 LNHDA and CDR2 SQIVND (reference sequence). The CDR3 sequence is CASSGSGTVNTEAFF. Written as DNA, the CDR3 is TGTGCCAGTAGTGGCAGTGGGACAGTGAACACTGAAGCTTTCTTT.

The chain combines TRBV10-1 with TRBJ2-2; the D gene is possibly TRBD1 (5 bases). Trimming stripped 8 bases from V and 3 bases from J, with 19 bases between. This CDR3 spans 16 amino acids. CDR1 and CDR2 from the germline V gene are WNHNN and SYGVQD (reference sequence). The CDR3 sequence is CASPYPGRAHTGELFF. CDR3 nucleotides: TGCGCCAGCCCCTACCCCGGCAGGGCACACACCGGGGAGCTGTTTTTT.

The CDR3 here is CASSQDMRVIQPQHF. The CDR3, as DNA: TGCGCCAGCAGCCAAGATATGCGGGTAATCCAGCCCCAGCATTTT. The chain uses TRBV4-1 and TRBJ1-5; D is unresolved. CDR3 length equals 15 residues. Per germline, CDR1 MGHRA and CDR2 YSYEKL. V lost 0 bases and J 7 bases, leaving 13 bases between the germline ends.

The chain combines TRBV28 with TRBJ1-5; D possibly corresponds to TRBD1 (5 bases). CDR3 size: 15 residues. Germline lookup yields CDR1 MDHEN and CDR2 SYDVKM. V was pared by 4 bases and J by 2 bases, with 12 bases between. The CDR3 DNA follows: TGTGCCAGCAGTTCTCAGGGAAGGGGCAATCAGCCCCAGCATTTT. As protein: CASSSQGRGNQPQHF.

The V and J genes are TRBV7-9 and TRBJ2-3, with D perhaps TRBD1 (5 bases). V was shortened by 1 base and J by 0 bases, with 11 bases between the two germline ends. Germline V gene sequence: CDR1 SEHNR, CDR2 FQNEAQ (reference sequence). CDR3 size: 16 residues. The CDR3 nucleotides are TGTGCCAGCAGCTTAGGACAGACATATAGCACAGATACGCAGTATTTT. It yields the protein CASSLGQTYSTDTQYF.

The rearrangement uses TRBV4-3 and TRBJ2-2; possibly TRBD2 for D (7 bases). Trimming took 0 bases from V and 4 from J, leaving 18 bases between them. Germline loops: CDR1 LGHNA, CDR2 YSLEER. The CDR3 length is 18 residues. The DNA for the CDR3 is TGCGCCAGCAGCCAAGATCGGGCCGGGGGAGGGGGCACCGGGGAGCTGTTTTTT. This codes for CASSQDRAGGGGTGELFF.

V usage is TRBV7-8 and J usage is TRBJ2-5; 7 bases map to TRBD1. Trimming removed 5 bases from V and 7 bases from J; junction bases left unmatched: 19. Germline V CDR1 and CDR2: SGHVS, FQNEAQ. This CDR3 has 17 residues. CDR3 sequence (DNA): TGTGCCAGCAGCCTTGGGCCGGGACAGCGCTCCAGGTCGACCCAGTACTTC. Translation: CASSLGPGQRSRSTQYF.

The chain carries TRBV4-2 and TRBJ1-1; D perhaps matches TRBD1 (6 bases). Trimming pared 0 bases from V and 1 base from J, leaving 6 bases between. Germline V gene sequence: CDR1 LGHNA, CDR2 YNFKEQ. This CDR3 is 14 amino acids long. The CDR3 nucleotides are TGTGCCAGCAGCCAAGAACAGGGGAACACTGAAGCTTTCTTT. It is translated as CASSQEQGNTEAFF.

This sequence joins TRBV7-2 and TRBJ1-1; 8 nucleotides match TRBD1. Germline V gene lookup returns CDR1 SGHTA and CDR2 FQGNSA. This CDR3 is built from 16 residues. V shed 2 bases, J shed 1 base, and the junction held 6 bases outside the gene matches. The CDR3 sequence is CASSLWTGLRNTEAFF. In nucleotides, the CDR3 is TGTGCCAGCAGCTTATGGACAGGGTTAAGGAACACTGAAGCTTTCTTT.

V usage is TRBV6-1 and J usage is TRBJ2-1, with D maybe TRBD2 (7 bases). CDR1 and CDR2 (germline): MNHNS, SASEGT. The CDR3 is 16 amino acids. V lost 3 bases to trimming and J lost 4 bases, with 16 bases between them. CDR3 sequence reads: CASSEFGGGRYNEQFF. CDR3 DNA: TGTGCCAGCAGTGAGTTTGGGGGGGGGCGATACAATGAGCAGTTCTTC.

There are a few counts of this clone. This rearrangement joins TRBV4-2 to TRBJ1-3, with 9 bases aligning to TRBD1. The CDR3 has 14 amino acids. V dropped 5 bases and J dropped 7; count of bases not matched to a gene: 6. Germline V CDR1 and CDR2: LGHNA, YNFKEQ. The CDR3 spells CASSVDRGSNTIYF. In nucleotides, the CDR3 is TGTGCCAGCAGCGTGGACAGGGGCAGCAACACCATATATTTT.

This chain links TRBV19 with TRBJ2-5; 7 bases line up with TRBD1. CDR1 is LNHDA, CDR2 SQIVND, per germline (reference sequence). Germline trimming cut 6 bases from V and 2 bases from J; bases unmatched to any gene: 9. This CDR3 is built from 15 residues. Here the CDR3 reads CASSRFPGQQETQYF. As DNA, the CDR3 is TGTGCCAGTAGCAGGTTCCCGGGACAGCAAGAGACCCAGTACTTC.

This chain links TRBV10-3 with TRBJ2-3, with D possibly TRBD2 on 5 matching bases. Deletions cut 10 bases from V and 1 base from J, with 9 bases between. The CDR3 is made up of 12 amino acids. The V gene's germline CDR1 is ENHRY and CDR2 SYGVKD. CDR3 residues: CATGVGTDTQYF. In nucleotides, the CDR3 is TGTGCCACCGGGGTGGGCACAGATACGCAGTATTTT.

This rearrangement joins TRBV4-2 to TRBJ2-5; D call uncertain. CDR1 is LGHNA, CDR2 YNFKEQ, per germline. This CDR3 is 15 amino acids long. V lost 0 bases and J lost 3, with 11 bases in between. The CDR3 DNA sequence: TGTGCCAGCAGCCAAGATCTAATTAGTGAAGAGACCCAGTACTTC. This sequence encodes CASSQDLISEETQYF.

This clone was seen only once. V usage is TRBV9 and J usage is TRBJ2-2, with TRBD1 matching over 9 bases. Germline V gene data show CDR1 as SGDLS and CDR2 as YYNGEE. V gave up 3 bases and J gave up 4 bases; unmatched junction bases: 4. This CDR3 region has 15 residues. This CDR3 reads CASSAETGGTGELFF. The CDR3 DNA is TGTGCCAGCAGCGCTGAGACAGGGGGCACCGGGGAGCTGTTTTTT.

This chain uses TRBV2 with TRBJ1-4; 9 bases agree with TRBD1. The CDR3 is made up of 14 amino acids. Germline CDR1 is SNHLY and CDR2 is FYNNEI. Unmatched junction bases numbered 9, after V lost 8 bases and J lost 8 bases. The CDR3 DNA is TGTGCCAGCTCTAGAGACAGGGGGAGGGAAAAACTGTTTTTT. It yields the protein CASSRDRGREKLFF.

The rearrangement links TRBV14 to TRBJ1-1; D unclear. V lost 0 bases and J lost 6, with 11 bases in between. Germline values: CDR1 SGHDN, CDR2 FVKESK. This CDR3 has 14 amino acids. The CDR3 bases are TGTGCCAGCAGCCAAGAACTGAGGTTCGCTGAAGCTTTCTTT. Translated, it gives CASSQELRFAEAFF.

The CDR3 DNA is TGTGCCAGCAGCACGACAGGGGATATCGGGGAGCTGTTTTTT. Translation: CASSTTGDIGELFF. The V call is TRBV7-2, the J call TRBJ2-2; TRBD1 agrees at 8 bases. The V segment lost 5 bases and the J segment 7 bases; nucleotides outside the gene matches: 6. The CDR3 is made up of 14 amino acids. From germline, CDR1 is SGHTA and CDR2 FQGNSA.